This T cell receptor beta chain stems from a study of B cell selection in AIRE deficiency (dated by TCRdb to about 2019). Study-level background: Researchers compared TCRbeta repertoires of sorted blood CD4+ conventional T cells and regulatory T cells in AIRE-deficient patients with those in healthy controls. The TCR-sequenced cohort comprised roughly 5 AIRE-deficient APECED patients and roughly 5 healthy control donors.

Including cysteine and phenylalanine, the CDR3 has 15 amino acids. Just CDR3 DNA is preserved here, 45 bases in frame from base 1. V gives up 0 bases and J gives up 6 bases, and the segment between their germline ends measures 12 bases. This clone was detected once. The antigen this receptor binds is unknown. Base quality data are lacking; no much larger clone is found one base away. TCRbeta chain sequencing was performed with the immunoSEQ platform. The study's processing was this. Roughly 110,000 distinct in-frame TCRbeta sequences from patients and some 130,000 from healthy donors were obtained from pooled conventional T cell repertoires. Public Treg TCRbeta sequences were defined as those shared by two or more individuals and were then searched for in Tconv repertoires. Differences between groups were assessed by Mann-Whitney U tests with Bonferroni-Dunn correction in GraphPad Prism 7.03. Here the immuneACCESS table is served through TCRdb, limited to in-frame sequences with V and J called. Missing clones are a known gap in these copies; in checked studies unresolved V genes cover under half, and the rest lacks a known reason. From that table come the V and J calls and clone size; the DNA was used to work out D and trimming. Present in this sample are 20,000 to 25,000 clones, around 97% of which were seen just once. The ten largest make up about 0.17% of the sample.

Paper-wide results and their limitations: Sequencing covered only TCRbeta chains, and approximately 35% of shared healthy-donor Treg sequences were also present in healthy Tconv, possibly due to differing TCRalpha chains. Among 3,500 to 4,500 shared Treg TCRbeta sequences, around 32% were shared exclusively among healthy donors and 9% to 9.5% exclusively among patients, which suggests that Treg selection is less efficient in the absence of AIRE. CDR3s were shorter in shared Treg sequences, reflecting a bias toward rearrangements that have few non-templated nucleotide insertions. Around 30% of the Treg TCRbeta sequences shared among healthy donors turned up in patient Tconv cells, suggesting that Treg-biased clones are diverted into the Tconv compartment. In AIRE-deficient patients, Tconv and Treg cells had TCRBV gene usage, CDR3 length and TCR diversity comparable to those in healthy donors.

CD4+CD127+ cells were sorted as the conventional CD4 T cell population. The AIRE-deficient patients had APECED syndrome. Sorting of Tconv and Treg cells intended for TCRbeta sequencing was performed on a FACSAria flow cytometer. Sorted cells were collected in 5-ml round-bottom polystyrene tubes, and dry cell pellets were stored frozen at -80 degrees C prior to sequencing. This TCR was sampled from a human donor with AIRE deficiency. The sample consisted of conventional CD4+ T cells sorted from PBMCs. The sequence joins TRBV23-1 to TRBJ2-1; possibly the D gene is TRBD1, per 6 matching bases. TRBV23-1 is an open reading frame whose function is uncertain. The CDR3 corresponds to CASSQSGGLGNEQFF. At the DNA level, the sequence is TGCGCCAGCAGTCAATCTGGGGGCTTAGGCAATGAGCAGTTCTTC.